One and the same sample provided the 32 T cell receptor beta chains below, sequenced in a study of cytomegalovirus exposure and HLA in healthy donors. Primers included in the PCR were 60 Vbeta and 13 Jbeta primers. Sequencing used immunoSEQ multiplex PCR; TCRdb keeps in-frame clones, though not all of them. This table holds approximately 79,000 clones, under 85% found once. The sample was PBMCs. The receptor source for this set is a boy between 10 and 17 years old in good health and CMV-seronegative.

The rearrangement joins TRBV29-1 to TRBJ2-2, with 13 bases fitting TRBD2. The germline CDR1 and CDR2 sequences are SQVTM and ANQGSEA. The CDR3 runs to 16 residues. V was pared by 4 bases and J by 5 bases, with 7 bases of the junction left unmatched. The CDR3 nucleotides read TGCAGCGTTGGCGGGACTAGCGGGAAGGGGACCGGGGAGCTGTTTTTT. This sequence encodes CSVGGTSGKGTGELFF.

V gene TRBV6-5 combines with J gene TRBJ2-7, with TRBD1 identical over 7 bases. CDR1 is MNHEY, CDR2 SVGAGI, per germline. The CDR3 loop spans 15 amino acids. The V segment lost 6 bases and the J segment 7 bases; nucleotides outside the gene matches: 15. The CDR3 sequence is CASRETGQSLGEQYF. The CDR3 coding sequence is TGTGCCAGCAGAGAAACGGGACAGTCCCTTGGGGAGCAGTACTTC.

V usage is TRBV27 and J usage is TRBJ2-7; D unclear. CDR1 is MNHEY and CDR2 is SMNVEV in the germline V gene (reference sequence). The CDR3 has 13 residues. V was shortened by 3 bases and J by 4 bases, with 10 bases between the two germline ends. The CDR3 loop is CASSLGSGYEQYF. The CDR3 DNA is TGTGCCAGCAGTTTGGGTTCAGGATACGAGCAGTACTTC.

This clone was counted only a few times. The genes are TRBV7-3 and TRBJ1-1, with D unresolved. Trimming pared 1 base from V and 0 bases from J, leaving 6 bases between. This CDR3 has 14 amino acids. CDR1 is SGHTA, CDR2 FQGTGA, per germline. CDR3 region: CASSLNSVNTEAFF. The CDR3, as DNA: TGTGCCAGCAGCTTAAACTCGGTGAACACTGAAGCTTTCTTT.

This clone has more than one count but fewer than ten. The gene calls are TRBV28 and TRBJ1-4; 8 nucleotides agree with TRBD1. The J segment lost 0 bases and the V segment lost 6 bases, leaving 6 bases of the junction unmatched. Germline V gene data show CDR1 as MDHEN and CDR2 as SYDVKM. The CDR3 loop spans 16 amino acids. The CDR3 loop reads CASRRQQGATNEKLFF. In DNA form, the CDR3 reads TGTGCCAGCAGAAGACAACAGGGGGCAACTAATGAAAAACTGTTTTTT.

V gene TRBV7-2 combines with J gene TRBJ2-7; no reliable D call. Trimming removed 5 bases from V and 6 bases from J, with 14 bases in between. CDR3 length equals 13 residues. In germline, CDR1 is SGHTA, CDR2 FQGNSA. The CDR3: CASSLHTTGEQYF. In DNA, the CDR3 is TGTGCCAGCAGCCTTCATACGACTGGCGAGCAGTACTTC.

The rearrangement joins TRBV10-3 to TRBJ1-2; 7 nucleotides line up with TRBD1. J was trimmed by 1 base and V by 5 bases; bases with no gene match: 4. Germline V lookup: CDR1 ENHRY, CDR2 SYGVKD. This CDR3 comprises 14 residues. The CDR3 loop is CAISSGQFNYGYTF. DNA of the CDR3: TGTGCCATCAGTTCGGGACAGTTTAACTATGGCTACACCTTC.

V gene TRBV30 combines with J gene TRBJ2-7; D is undetermined. From germline, CDR1 is GTSNPN and CDR2 SVGIG (reference sequence). The CDR3 covers 15 residues. V was trimmed by 0 bases and J by 1 base, leaving 13 bases between them. The CDR3 reads CAWSVSSFPSYEQYF. Here the CDR3 DNA reads TGTGCCTGGAGTGTAAGCTCGTTCCCTTCCTACGAGCAGTACTTC.

The chain joins TRBV5-1 to TRBJ1-4, with unresolved D. V lost 5 bases and J lost 5, with 13 bases in between. This CDR3 has 14 residues. CDR1 and CDR2 (germline): SGHRS, YFSETQ. The CDR3 bases are TGCGCCAGCAGTTATGGACGGGGAAATGAAAAACTGTTTTTT. This translates into CASSYGRGNEKLFF.

V and J are TRBV4-3 and TRBJ1-2; maybe TRBD1 (5 bases). The CDR3 length is 15 residues. V shed 0 bases and J shed 8 bases, with 16 bases lying between them. The germline CDR1 and CDR2 sequences are LGHNA and YSLEER. In nucleotides, the CDR3 is TGCGCCAGCAGCCAAGATTCGGACGCGGGGGTGGGCTACACCTTC. It translates to CASSQDSDAGVGYTF.

There are a few counts of this clone. This chain joins TRBV2 and TRBJ1-2; no definite D call. V lost 7 bases and J 3 bases, leaving 3 bases between the germline ends. The CDR3 extends over 10 amino acids. In germline, CDR1 is SNHLY, CDR2 FYNNEI. CDR3 nucleotide sequence: TGTGCCAGCACCGACTATGGCTACACCTTC. Translation: CASTDYGYTF.

This sequence joins TRBV10-2 and TRBJ1-5; TRBD1 matches at 8 bases. The CDR3 is 16 amino acids. Per the germline V gene, CDR1 is WSHSY and CDR2 is SAAADI. The V and J ends lost 2 bases and 5 bases, in that order; junction bases with no gene match: 8. The CDR3 nucleotides read TGCGCCAGCAGTGAGGTGGACAGGGCCCCCCATCAGCCCCAGCATTTT. It encodes CASSEVDRAPHQPQHF.

The chain joins TRBV18 to TRBJ2-5, with TRBD1 matching 7 bases. The CDR3 is 14 amino acids. The V gene end was trimmed by 3 bases and the J gene end by 4 bases; junction bases not matched to a gene: 5. CDR1 is KGHSH, CDR2 LQKENI, per germline. DNA of the CDR3: TGTGCCAGCTCACCCGGGACAGTAGTAGAGACCCAGTACTTC. The encoded protein is CASSPGTVVETQYF.

The rearrangement joins TRBV9 to TRBJ2-3; D might be TRBD1 (5 bases). The CDR3 is made up of 15 amino acids. The V end was cut by 0 bases, the J end by 3 bases, with 11 bases between. Germline loops: CDR1 SGDLS, CDR2 YYNGEE. The CDR3 DNA reads as TGTGCCAGCAGCGTAGATTTCAGGGTTACAGATACGCAGTATTTT. Protein: CASSVDFRVTDTQYF.

The rearrangement uses TRBV28 and TRBJ2-6; 8 bases match TRBD1. Germline V gene lookup returns CDR1 MDHEN and CDR2 SYDVKM. The V segment lost 4 bases and the J segment 4 bases; nucleotides outside the gene matches: 3. This CDR3 region has 15 residues. CDR3 in amino acids: CASSSDRAGANVLTF. The CDR3 bases are TGTGCCAGCAGTTCGGACAGGGCAGGGGCCAACGTCCTGACTTTC.

The V gene is TRBV6-5, the J gene TRBJ2-7; perhaps TRBD2 as D (6 bases). V was cut by 0 bases and J by 7 bases, with 16 bases left in between. The CDR3 loop spans 15 amino acids. Germline loops: CDR1 MNHEY, CDR2 SVGAGI. The CDR3 DNA is TGTGCCAGCAGTTACTCGATCTTCGGGAGTGGAGAGCAGTACTTC. Its protein product is CASSYSIFGSGEQYF.

The rearrangement joins TRBV4-1 to TRBJ2-3, with 12 nucleotides matching TRBD2. CDR1 is MGHRA and CDR2 is YSYEKL in the germline V gene. CDR3 size: 19 residues. Trimming cost V 1 base and J 5 bases; bases outside gene matches: 13. This chain's CDR3 is CASSQGGLGASGGGDTQYF. The CDR3 DNA sequence: TGCGCCAGCAGCCAAGGAGGGTTAGGCGCTAGCGGGGGGGGAGATACGCAGTATTTT.

The rearrangement uses TRBV28 and TRBJ1-1; 7 bases are a match to TRBD1. V lost 6 bases to trimming and J lost 0 bases; unmatched junction nucleotides: 13. CDR3 size: 17 residues. CDR1 is MDHEN and CDR2 is SYDVKM in the germline V gene. CDR3 protein: CASSLWGRGRMNTEAFF. In DNA, the CDR3 is TGTGCCAGCAGCCTCTGGGGCAGGGGGAGGATGAACACTGAAGCTTTCTTT.

The count of this clone is one. The chain links TRBV9 to TRBJ1-1; the D gene is possibly TRBD1 (5 bases). Germline values: CDR1 SGDLS, CDR2 YYNGEE. The V end was cut by 4 bases, the J end by 0 bases, with 13 bases between. The CDR3 has 15 amino acids. This CDR3 reads CASSRRHRLNTEAFF. The DNA of the CDR3 is TGTGCCAGCAGCAGAAGACACAGGCTGAACACTGAAGCTTTCTTT.

This chain uses TRBV5-1 with TRBJ2-7; possible D gene TRBD2, 6 bases. V gave up 4 bases and J gave up 5 bases, with 10 bases separating them. Looked up from germline, CDR1 is SGHRS and CDR2 is YFSETQ. The CDR3 has 12 residues. Here the CDR3 reads CASSPGLNEQYF. CDR3 nucleotides: TGCGCCAGCAGCCCGGGACTTAACGAGCAGTACTTC.

The chain carries TRBV5-1 and TRBJ2-5; weak D call: TRBD2 (5 bases). The CDR3 spans 13 residues. CDR1 is SGHRS, CDR2 YFSETQ, per germline. Deletions cut 5 bases from V and 2 bases from J, with 10 bases between. The CDR3 DNA reads TGCGCCAGCAGTCTAAGAGGGCAAGAGACCCAGTACTTC. Its protein product is CASSLRGQETQYF.

CDR3 region: CASSYSSQGYPYEQYF. In nucleotides, the CDR3 is TGTGCCAGCAGTTACTCGTCCCAGGGATACCCCTACGAGCAGTACTTC. This chain links TRBV6-5 with TRBJ2-7; D might be TRBD1 (5 bases). Germline V gives CDR1 MNHEY, CDR2 SVGAGI. The CDR3 covers 16 residues. Trimming removed 0 bases from V and 2 bases from J, with 14 bases in between.

The CDR3 DNA reads as TGCAGCGTTCTCAGGAACTACGAGCAGTACTTC. Translation: CSVLRNYEQYF. The chain has TRBV29-1 and TRBJ2-7; D gene unclear. In germline, CDR1 is SQVTM, CDR2 ANQGSEA. Trimming stripped 5 bases from V and 3 bases from J, with 8 bases between. The CDR3 totals 11 residues.

This clone was counted a few times. J is TRBJ1-6 and V is TRBV5-1; a weak D match, TRBD1 (6 bases). From germline, CDR1 is SGHRS and CDR2 YFSETQ. The V end lost 0 bases, the J end lost 11 bases, and 9 bases lay between the germline ends. The CDR3 has 13 amino acids. CDR3 amino acids: CASSLAGDPPLHF. The CDR3 DNA follows: TGCGCCAGCAGCTTGGCAGGGGATCCACCCCTCCACTTT.

CDR3 loop: CASSPRSDEQFF. CDR3 DNA sequence: TGTGCCAGCAGCCCTAGGAGTGACGAGCAGTTCTTC. The rearrangement links TRBV7-2 to TRBJ2-1; D not resolved. V was cut by 5 bases and J by 10 bases, with 12 bases left in between. This CDR3 has 12 residues. Germline lookup yields CDR1 SGHTA and CDR2 FQGNSA. Drawing the rest from reference TRBV7-2 and TRBJ2-1, the complete variable domain is GAGVSQSPSNKVTEKGKDVELRCDPISGHTALYWYRQSLGQGLEFLIYFQGNSAPDKSGLPSDRFSAERTGGSVSTLTIQRTQQEDSAVYLCASSPRSDEQFFGPGTRLTVL.

The V and J genes are TRBV19 and TRBJ2-7; maybe TRBD1 (5 bases). This CDR3 is built from 11 residues. V lost 6 bases and J 4 bases, leaving 7 bases between the germline ends. Germline V gene lookup returns CDR1 LNHDA and CDR2 SQIVND (reference sequence). CDR3 region: CASRDRYEQYF. The CDR3 bases are TGTGCCAGTAGAGACAGATACGAGCAGTACTTC.

The chain has TRBV30 and TRBJ1-5; D call uncertain. Deletions cut 0 bases from V and 0 bases from J, with 12 bases between. The CDR3 covers 16 residues. The germline V gene has CDR1 GTSNPN and CDR2 SVGIG (reference sequence). The CDR3, as DNA: TGTGCCTGGAGTGTACGGCGGCAGATTAGCAATCAGCCCCAGCATTTT. Encoded protein: CAWSVRRQISNQPQHF.

The CDR3 DNA follows: TGCAGCGTTGAAGCAGGGACAGATTACGAGCAGTACTTC. The encoded protein is CSVEAGTDYEQYF. V usage is TRBV29-1 and J usage is TRBJ2-7; TRBD1 matches 7 bases. The CDR3 has 13 amino acids. V was clipped by 1 base and J by 4 bases; unmatched bases: 4. In germline, CDR1 is SQVTM, CDR2 ANQGSEA.

There are a few counts of this clone. The chain has TRBV2 and TRBJ1-5, with 10 bases identical to TRBD1. Germline-derived CDR1 and CDR2 are SNHLY and FYNNEI. The CDR3 runs 15 residues. V lost 6 bases, J lost 1 base, and 3 bases stayed unmatched. In nucleotides, the CDR3 is TGTGCCAGCAGCCGGGACAGGGGAAGCAATCAGCCCCAGCATTTT. Residues: CASSRDRGSNQPQHF.

This clone was recorded a few times. This chain uses TRBV5-8 with TRBJ1-2; the match to TRBD1 covers 11 bases. This CDR3 region has 16 residues. Germline trimming cut 6 bases from V and 1 base from J; bases unmatched to any gene: 8. CDR1 and CDR2 from the germline V gene are SGHTS and YDEGEE. CDR3 sequence: CASTQPGTGGNYGYTF. In DNA, the CDR3 is TGTGCCAGCACCCAGCCCGGGACAGGGGGTAACTATGGCTACACCTTC.

The chain recombines TRBV9 with TRBJ1-1; 9 bases map to TRBD1. This CDR3 has 14 amino acids. The V gene end was trimmed by 3 bases and the J gene end by 5 bases; junction bases not matched to a gene: 5. Germline V gives CDR1 SGDLS, CDR2 YYNGEE. The CDR3 nucleotides read TGTGCCAGCAGCGATACAGGGGGCAAGACTGAAGCTTTCTTT. Its protein is CASSDTGGKTEAFF. Looking up the rest from reference TRBV9 and TRBJ1-1 gives the full variable domain: DSGVTQTPKHLITATGQRVTLRCSPRSGDLSVYWYQQSLDQGLQFLIQYYNGEERAKGNILERFSAQQFPDLHSELNLSSLELGDSALYFCASSDTGGKTEAFFGQGTRLTVV.

The V gene is TRBV6-1, the J gene TRBJ2-4, with 7 nucleotides matching TRBD1. Germline loops: CDR1 MNHNS, CDR2 SASEGT. This CDR3 comprises 16 residues. V dropped 4 bases and J dropped 0; count of bases not matched to a gene: 6. The CDR3 sequence is CASSVRGGVAKNIQYF. The CDR3 bases are TGTGCCAGCAGTGTACGAGGGGGCGTAGCCAAAAACATTCAGTACTTC.